This TCR beta chain was profiled in a study of blood T cell repertoires in COVID-19. Across the whole study: Sample material is recorded as cDNA or gDNA derived from T cells, B-cell-depleted T cells, or PBMCs.

Per the study methods: Estimates of nucleated cell counts were drawn from the amplification of reference gene primers. Using immunoSEQ multiplex PCR, the repertoire was profiled, and TCRdb retains in-frame clones only, with some absent. From that table come the V and J calls and clone size; the DNA was used to work out D and trimming. The sample has roughly 400,000 clones, approximately 87% seen once; the top ten hold 10%. The CDR3 is made up of 15 amino acids. Germline CDR1 and CDR2: SQVTM and ANQGSEA. The V end lost 4 bases, the J end lost 2 bases, and 15 bases lay between the germline ends. Each participant's cohort was designated according to participant-reported clinical history. The study counted Cohort 3 donors as recovered given two negative PCRs, clearance, or symptom resolution.

The rearrangement joins TRBV29-1 to TRBJ1-5; unclear D gene. The specimen sequenced was PBMCs or T cells enriched from blood (not recorded which). The clonotype originates from a woman between 45 and 60 years old who had recovered from COVID-19. DNA for the CDR3: TGCAGCGTTGTTGTTGAGGGCGCGGGCAATCAGCCCCAGCATTTT. This codes for CSVVVEGAGNQPQHF.